What follows are 26 T cell receptor beta chains derived from one specimen sequenced in a study of T cell repertoires in cytomegalovirus infection. TCRdb independently ran MiXCR on the reads; one entry per CDR3 protein. The sample has fewer than 200,000 distinct CDR3 sequences; approximately 19% are singletons. Sequenced material: PBMCs. The receptor set was obtained from a human donor in good health (CMV status not recorded). Some clones in this sample may be carry-over from other donors' samples.

This clonotype appeared once. The rearrangement uses TRBV19 and TRBJ1-2; D is possibly TRBD1 (5 bases). Germline CDR1 is LNHDA and CDR2 is SQIVND (reference sequence). This CDR3 spans 13 amino acids. Trimming took off 2 bases at V and 8 bases at J, with 12 bases between the two ends. Written as DNA, the CDR3 is TGTGCCAGTAGTATAAACAGGAATGGAGGCTACACCTTC. This gives the protein CASSINRNGGYTF.

In this sample, this clonotype turned up many times. The gene calls are TRBV11-2 and TRBJ2-7; D not resolved. CDR3 size: 13 residues. Trimming shortened V by 3 bases and J by 4 bases, and 10 bases separated the two germline ends. The germline gives CDR1 SGHAT, CDR2 FQNNGV. CDR3 residues: CASSFEVVYEQYF. The CDR3 region has the DNA TGTGCCAGCAGCTTCGAGGTTGTGTACGAGCAGTACTTC. Looking up the rest from reference TRBV11-2 and TRBJ2-7 gives the full variable domain: EAGVAQSPRYKIIEKRQSVAFWCNPISGHATLYWYQQILGQGPKLLIQFQNNGVVDDSQLPKDRFSAERLKGVDSTLKIQPAKLEDSAVYLCASSFEVVYEQYFGPGTRLTVT.

This clonotype was observed a few times. The rearrangement links TRBV7-8 to TRBJ1-5; 10 bases line up with TRBD1. Germline CDR1 and CDR2: SGHVS and FQNEAQ. This CDR3 has 16 amino acids. Unmatched junction bases numbered 8, after V lost 2 bases and J lost 7 bases. DNA for the CDR3: TGTGCCAGCAGCTTAAGGGGGGGACAGGGGCAACAGCCCCAGCATTTT. It translates to CASSLRGGQGQQPQHF.

This chain joins TRBV5-1 and TRBJ2-7; D possibly matches TRBD1 or TRBD2 (5 bases each). V was pared by 0 bases and J by 7 bases, with 20 bases between. CDR1 SGHRS and CDR2 YFSETQ come from the germline V gene. CDR3 size: 16 residues. CDR3 DNA sequence: TGCGCCAGCAGCTTGGAAACGGGACGGGGCGTCGGGGAGCAGTACTTC. Amino acid sequence: CASSLETGRGVGEQYF.

The rearrangement joins TRBV29-1 to TRBJ1-1; D might be TRBD1 (5 bases). This CDR3 has 16 amino acids. The V end lost 4 bases, the J end lost 1 base, and 19 bases lay between the germline ends. Germline lookup yields CDR1 SQVTM and CDR2 ANQGSEA. CDR3 protein: CSVVGAAGQKNTEAFF. The DNA of the CDR3 is TGCAGCGTTGTCGGGGCCGCTGGGCAGAAGAACACTGAAGCTTTCTTT.

This chain connects TRBV12-3 or TRBV12-4 to TRBJ1-5, with a possible D match to TRBD1 (6 bases). This CDR3 comprises 15 residues. The V gene lost 5 bases and the J gene lost 4 bases, with 15 bases spanning the gap. The CDR3 region has the DNA TGTGCCAGCAGTGGGGGGGGGGCTAGGAATCAGCCCCAGCATTTT. Translating it yields CASSGGGARNQPQHF.

This clonotype occurred a few times. The genes are TRBV18 and TRBJ2-6; D remains ambiguous. The CDR3 runs 15 residues. CDR1 is KGHSH and CDR2 is LQKENI in the germline V gene. Trimming cost V 2 bases and J 0 bases, with 5 bases left between them. CDR3 protein: CASSPGISGANVLTF. DNA for the CDR3: TGTGCCAGCTCACCAGGGATCTCTGGGGCCAACGTCCTGACTTTC.

This clonotype has a handful of counts. V usage is TRBV2 and J usage is TRBJ1-6; TRBD1 matches 9 bases. CDR1 is SNHLY and CDR2 is FYNNEI in the germline V gene. The V and J ends lost 4 bases and 9 bases, in that order; junction bases with no gene match: 7. The CDR3 runs to 15 residues. The CDR3 DNA is TGTGCCAGCAGTGCAAACAGGGGGCGGGGTTCACCCCTCCACTTT. Its translation: CASSANRGRGSPLHF.

In DNA form, the CDR3 reads TGTGCCAGCAGTTTACTTCCTGAAAAACTGTTTTTT. It encodes CASSLLPEKLFF. The chain links TRBV28 to TRBJ1-4, with D hard to call. The CDR3 has 12 residues. Trimming pared 2 bases from V and 7 bases from J, leaving 5 bases between. Germline V gene sequence: CDR1 MDHEN, CDR2 SYDVKM.

This clonotype was detected a few times. The rearrangement uses TRBV20-1 and TRBJ2-7, with D perhaps matching TRBD1 (6 bases). Per the germline V gene, CDR1 is DFQATT and CDR2 is SNEGSKA (reference sequence). The CDR3 contains 13 residues. Trimming pared 5 bases from V and 0 bases from J, leaving 11 bases between. Here the CDR3 reads CSARKQGSYEQYF. The CDR3 bases are TGCAGTGCTCGAAAACAGGGCTCCTACGAGCAGTACTTC.

The V and J genes are TRBV20-1 and TRBJ2-7; 9 bases line up with TRBD2. Losses at the gene ends were 1 base for V and 2 bases for J; bases not matched to a gene: 15. The CDR3 consists of 18 residues. Germline CDR1 reads DFQATT; CDR2 reads SNEGSKA (reference sequence). The CDR3 DNA reads as TGCAGTGCTAGAGTAGATGAGGAGCGGGGGGTCGGTCCCTACGAGCAGTACTTC. Amino acid sequence: CSARVDEERGVGPYEQYF.

The CDR3 region is CASSSTQAGGRSSYEQYF. The CDR3 nucleotides are TGTGCCAGCAGCTCCACTCAGGCCGGCGGGCGGTCCTCCTACGAGCAGTACTTC. The gene calls are TRBV5-6 and TRBJ2-7; D may be TRBD2 (5 bases). In germline, CDR1 is SGHDT, CDR2 YYEEEE. This CDR3 contains 18 residues. Trimming pared 3 bases from V and 0 bases from J, leaving 22 bases between.

DNA of the CDR3: TGTGCCAGCAGTTTCGGCAGGGGGCAAACTGAAGCTTTCTTT. Amino acids: CASSFGRGQTEAFF. The gene calls are TRBV12-3 or TRBV12-4 and TRBJ1-1, with TRBD1 matching 8 bases. The CDR3 spans 14 residues. Trimming cost V 3 bases and J 5 bases; bases outside gene matches: 5.

The rearrangement uses TRBV6-6 and TRBJ2-1, with 10 bases fitting TRBD2. V shed 2 bases and J 10 bases; nucleotides not matched to a gene: 8. Germline V gene lookup returns CDR1 MNHNY and CDR2 SVGAGI (reference sequence). The CDR3 contains 15 residues. CDR3 DNA sequence: TGTGCCAGCAGTTACCGGGCTAGCGGGAGTCGAGAGCAGTTCTTC. Its protein product is CASSYRASGSREQFF.

V usage is TRBV7-2 and J usage is TRBJ2-7; no clear D gene. Trimming stripped 0 bases from V and 10 bases from J, with 16 bases between. Germline lookup yields CDR1 SGHTA and CDR2 FQGNSA. CDR3 length: 14 residues. The CDR3 sequence is CASSLADSIPDQYF. In DNA, the CDR3 is TGTGCCAGCAGCTTAGCGGATTCAATACCCGATCAGTACTTC.

In this sample, this clonotype turned up many times. CDR3 in amino acids: CASSGGRGGPYGYTF. The CDR3 nucleotides read TGCGCCAGCAGTGGAGGACGGGGCGGGCCTTATGGCTACACCTTC. The chain combines TRBV5-1 with TRBJ1-2, with D possibly matching TRBD1 (5 bases). From germline, CDR1 is SGHRS and CDR2 YFSETQ. This CDR3 region has 15 residues. Trimming removed 5 bases at V and 5 bases at J, with 19 bases between.

The chain uses TRBV7-2 and TRBJ2-1; perhaps D is TRBD1 or TRBD2 (5 bases each). V was trimmed by 5 bases and J by 0 bases, leaving 11 bases between them. CDR1 is SGHTA and CDR2 is FQGNSA in the germline V gene. CDR3 length: 15 residues. CDR3 in DNA: TGTGCCAGCAGCCCGGGACCCGCCTCCTACAATGAGCAGTTCTTC. It is translated as CASSPGPASYNEQFF.

The chain has TRBV6-2 or TRBV6-3 and TRBJ1-1, with 10 bases that match TRBD1. V lost 2 bases to trimming and J lost 11 bases; unmatched junction nucleotides: 2. There are 12 residues in the CDR3. Germline CDR1 MNHEY, CDR2 SVGEGT. The CDR3 here is CASSYRTGGAFF. The DNA of the CDR3 is TGTGCCAGCAGTTACCGGACAGGGGGGGCTTTCTTT.

This clonotype was seen only a few times. This chain links TRBV5-1 with TRBJ1-1, with 7 bases matching TRBD1. V gave up 2 bases and J gave up 2 bases; unmatched junction bases: 9. CDR1 SGHRS and CDR2 YFSETQ come from the germline V gene. The CDR3 totals 16 residues. In DNA, the CDR3 is TGCGCCAGCAGCTTAATACCGGGACAGCAAAACACTGAAGCTTTCTTT. Protein product: CASSLIPGQQNTEAFF.

Only a few counts were recorded for this clonotype. The chain uses TRBV5-1 and TRBJ1-1; D is ambiguous. The CDR3 is 13 amino acids. V lost 3 bases to trimming and J lost 4 bases, with 10 bases between them. The V gene's germline CDR1 is SGHRS and CDR2 YFSETQ. The DNA of the CDR3 is TGCGCCAGCAGCTCCGGGTCGACCACTGAAGCTTTCTTT. Protein product: CASSSGSTTEAFF.

This clonotype occurred many times. The J gene is TRBJ1-6, the V gene TRBV6-5; no reliable D call. Germline CDR1 and CDR2: MNHEY and SVGAGI. This CDR3 has 16 residues. V gave up 0 bases and J gave up 7 bases, with 13 bases separating them. CDR3 loop: CASSYSGRVRNSPLHF. For the CDR3, the DNA is TGTGCCAGCAGTTACTCCGGCCGTGTAAGGAATTCACCCCTCCACTTT.

This clonotype was observed a handful of times. CDR3 amino acids: CASNSMGTAYEQYF. CDR3 DNA: TGTGCCAGCAATAGCATGGGCACAGCCTACGAGCAGTACTTC. The chain carries TRBV2 and TRBJ2-7; D is ambiguous. CDR3 length: 14 amino acids. Trimming removed 7 bases from V and 2 bases from J, with 15 bases in between. In germline, CDR1 is SNHLY, CDR2 FYNNEI.

In its sample, this clonotype was seen a few times. CDR3 amino acids: CASSPNERTSYNEQFF. The CDR3 nucleotides are TGTGCCAGCAGCCCTAACGAGAGGACCTCCTACAATGAGCAGTTCTTC. The chain employs TRBV7-8 and TRBJ2-1; no clear D gene. Trimming shortened V by 5 bases and J by 0 bases, and 14 bases separated the two germline ends. CDR1 is SGHVS and CDR2 is FQNEAQ in the germline V gene. The CDR3 is 16 amino acids.

This clonotype occurred many times. The rearrangement uses TRBV7-8 and TRBJ2-2; D remains ambiguous. Between the trimmed V and J ends, which lost 3 bases and 11 bases, there was a span of 4 bases. From germline, CDR1 is SGHVS and CDR2 FQNEAQ. The length of the CDR3 is 10 residues. CDR3 in DNA: TGTGCCAGCAGCTTCGAAGAGCTGTTTTTT. Translated, it gives CASSFEELFF. Variable domain in full (rest from reference TRBV7-8 and TRBJ2-2): GAGVSQSPRYKVAKRGQDVALRCDPISGHVSLFWYQQALGQGPEFLTYFQNEAQLDKSGLPSDRFFAERPEGSVSTLKIQRTQQEDSAVYLCASSFEELFFGEGSRLTVL.

This clonotype came up a few times. This chain joins TRBV4-1 and TRBJ2-3; D is possibly TRBD1 (6 bases). CDR1 and CDR2 (germline): MGHRA, YSYEKL. V was shortened by 5 bases and J by 2 bases, with 8 bases between the two germline ends. The CDR3 is made up of 13 amino acids. CDR3 nucleotides: TGCGCCAGCAGCGGACAGACCACAGATACGCAGTATTTT. This translates into CASSGQTTDTQYF.

The CDR3 DNA reads as TGTGCCAGCACCGCAGTCCCGCCTCAGGAGCAGTACTTC. Its translation: CASTAVPPQEQYF. The chain uses TRBV6-6 and TRBJ2-7; D remains ambiguous. Germline CDR1 MNHNY, CDR2 SVGAGI (reference sequence). The CDR3 contains 13 residues. Trimming took off 7 bases at V and 7 bases at J, with 17 bases between the two ends.